The 10 T cell receptor beta chains below come from one sample, sequenced in a study of shared clonotypes between healthy human individuals (dated by TCRdb to the early 2020s). Receptors were amplified or captured by the immunoSEQ multiplex PCR assay. The source is immuneACCESS, and TCRdb retained only in-frame sequences with V and J called. Part of the clones is not carried over; for the studies checked, unresolved V genes explain less than half of this, and the remainder is unexplained. The sample records approximately 2.5 million clones, approximately 92% of which are singletons. In total, the top ten clones hold more than 0.12% of the sample. Sequencing used naive CD4+ T cells sorted from blood. Explained via the paper, the cell subset or site label denotes: CD45RA+ positively selected. The receptors were gathered from a young man in good health.

The rearrangement joins TRBV5-5 to TRBJ2-1; 12 nucleotides line up with TRBD2. The trim removed 2 bases at V and 9 bases at J, leaving 6 bases unmatched. This CDR3 contains 15 residues. Germline CDR1 SGHKS, CDR2 YYEKEE (reference sequence). The DNA of the CDR3 is TGTGCCAGCAGCTTCCTAGCGGGGGGGCTCGGTGAGCAGTTCTTC. Protein sequence: CASSFLAGGLGEQFF.

A single count supports this clone. The CDR3 nucleotides read TGTGCCAGCAGCCAAGAGCCTATAGCGGGGGGTGAGACCCAGTACTTC. It is translated as CASSQEPIAGGETQYF. This chain joins TRBV4-2 and TRBJ2-5, with TRBD2 matching 10 bases. This CDR3 contains 16 residues. Looked up from germline, CDR1 is LGHNA and CDR2 is YNFKEQ. V gave up 0 bases and J gave up 5 bases; unmatched junction bases: 6.

As regards this clone: Other nucleotide sequences from this sample produce the same CDR3. The CDR3 sequence is CAINRDLNTEAFF. In DNA form, the CDR3 reads TGTGCCATAAACAGGGACTTGAACACTGAAGCTTTCTTT. The chain links TRBV10-3 to TRBJ1-1, with a weak D call TRBD1 (6 bases). The CDR3 is made up of 13 amino acids. Germline lookup yields CDR1 ENHRY and CDR2 SYGVKD. The V and J ends lost 9 bases and 0 bases respectively, with 11 bases between them.

The gene calls are TRBV18 and TRBJ2-1, with 9 bases fitting TRBD2. This CDR3 has 13 residues. Trimming cost V 6 bases and J 8 bases; bases outside gene matches: 5. Germline assignment: CDR1 KGHSH and CDR2 LQKENI. The CDR3 DNA sequence: TGTGCCAGCTCGGCCTGGACTAGCGATGAGCAGTTCTTC. Translation: CASSAWTSDEQFF.

This clone was observed a few times. V is TRBV18 and J is TRBJ1-2; the D gene is possibly TRBD1 (5 bases). Trimming pared 1 base from V and 3 bases from J, leaving 21 bases between. Germline CDR1 and CDR2: KGHSH and LQKENI. The CDR3 spans 18 residues. CDR3 sequence: CASSPLGSGTGFDYGYTF. The CDR3 DNA reads TGTGCCAGCTCACCACTGGGGTCCGGGACCGGTTTCGACTATGGCTACACCTTC.

This chain connects TRBV6-1 to TRBJ2-1, with D unclear. Trimming removed 6 bases at V and 1 base at J, with 10 bases between. The CDR3 loop spans 14 amino acids. CDR1 and CDR2 from the germline V gene are MNHNS and SASEGT. CDR3 residues: CASSLQGSYNEQFF. CDR3 nucleotide sequence: TGTGCCAGCAGCCTTCAAGGGTCCTACAATGAGCAGTTCTTC.

The CDR3 here is CASSQDRGPIDGNTIYF. CDR3 sequence (DNA): TGCGCCAGCAGCCAAGACAGGGGGCCGATAGATGGAAACACCATATATTTT. V gene TRBV4-1 combines with J gene TRBJ1-3, with TRBD1 matching over 8 bases. Germline CDR1 and CDR2: MGHRA and YSYEKL. The V segment lost 0 bases and the J segment 3 bases; nucleotides outside the gene matches: 7. The CDR3 covers 17 residues.

The V gene is TRBV6-6, the J gene TRBJ1-2; D not certain. The CDR3 covers 13 residues. In germline, CDR1 is MNHNY, CDR2 SVGAGI (reference sequence). V gave up 0 bases and J gave up 3 bases, with 5 bases separating them. CDR3 sequence (DNA): TGTGCCAGCAGTTACTCTGAGGACTATGGCTACACCTTC. Translated, it gives CASSYSEDYGYTF.

The genes are TRBV5-1 and TRBJ2-7, with D perhaps TRBD2 (6 bases). This CDR3 comprises 16 residues. Germline CDR1 is SGHRS and CDR2 is YFSETQ. V lost 0 bases and J 4 bases, leaving 17 bases between the germline ends. The CDR3 reads CASSLAGDGRWYEQYF. The CDR3 DNA is TGCGCCAGCAGCTTGGCCGGCGACGGGAGATGGTACGAGCAGTACTTC.

The chain has TRBV19 and TRBJ1-5, with TRBD1 identical over 11 bases. After removal of 3 bases from V and 1 base from J, the junction contained 23 bases not matched to a gene. Germline V CDR1 and CDR2: LNHDA, SQIVND (reference sequence). The CDR3 loop spans 23 amino acids. CDR3 in amino acids: CASSMVPQIIGDRGNLSNQPQHF. The CDR3 DNA reads as TGTGCCAGTAGTATGGTCCCACAGATTATTGGGGACAGGGGGAACCTGAGCAATCAGCCCCAGCATTTT.